A single sample gave rise to the 27 T cell receptor beta chains below, sequenced in a study of molecular identifiers for immune sequencing clone quantification. MiXCR was run by TCRdb on the PCR reads, yielding one entry per CDR3 protein. The sample has around 480,000 distinct CDR3 sequences, around 21% seen once. The specimen sequenced was naive CD8+ T cells from blood, with Jurkat cell RNA spiked in. Subset specified: FACS-sorted CD8+CD4-CCR7+CD45RA+ naive T cells. The receptors stem from a human donor in good health. Some libraries in this study had Jurkat cell RNA spiked in.

The table lists this clonotype with a few counts. In DNA form, the CDR3 reads TGTGCTAGTGGTGAGGGGACACCAACTAATGAAAAACTGTTTTTT. This codes for CASGEGTPTNEKLFF. The chain uses TRBV12-5 and TRBJ1-4, with D perhaps matching TRBD1 (6 bases). Trimming shortened V by 5 bases and J by 0 bases, and 10 bases separated the two germline ends. CDR1 is LGHNT and CDR2 is FRNRAP in the germline V gene. CDR3 length: 15 amino acids. The full variable domain, in which reference TRBV12-5 and TRBJ1-4 provide the parts outside the CDR3, is DARVTQTPRHKVTEMGQEVTMRCQPILGHNTVFWYRQTMMQGLELLAYFRNRAPLDDSGMPKDRFSAEMPDATLATLKIQPSEPRDSAVYFCASGEGTPTNEKLFFGSGTQLSVL.

About this clonotype: A junction boundary mismatches the germline segment, possibly from a read error. The rearrangement links TRBV27 to TRBJ2-7, with 11 bases lining up with TRBD2. Germline loops: CDR1 MNHEY, CDR2 SMNVEV (reference sequence). The CDR3 sequence is 15 residues long. DNA for the CDR3: TGTGCCAGCAGTTTACTAGCGGGAGGTGGCTACGGGCAGTACTTC. The encoded protein is CASSLLAGGGYGQYF.

A word on this clonotype: A much larger clone differs from this one at a single base, so this may be a read error. The rearrangement links TRBV7-9 to TRBJ2-7; D call uncertain. This CDR3 has 15 residues. CDR1 and CDR2 (germline): SEHNR, FQNEAQ (reference sequence). The CDR3 region has the DNA TGTGCCGGCAGCTTAGCCGGTCACAGTGACTACGAGCAGTACTTC. This sequence encodes CAGSLAGHSDYEQYF.

This clonotype was counted a single time. Possible read error: a much larger clone is one base away. V usage is TRBV4-1 and J usage is TRBJ2-4; TRBD1 agrees at 7 bases. The J segment lost 6 bases and the V segment lost 3 bases, leaving 8 bases of the junction unmatched. Per the germline V gene, CDR1 is MGHRA and CDR2 is YSYEKL. The length of the CDR3 is 15 residues. CDR3 in amino acids: CASSQGSGTANIQYF. As DNA, the CDR3 is TGCGCCAGCAGCCAGGGATCCGGGACAGCAAACATTCAGTACTTC.

This rearrangement joins TRBV30 to TRBJ2-7; perhaps TRBD1 as D (6 bases). Trimming removed 4 bases from V and 2 bases from J, with 18 bases in between. Germline V CDR1 and CDR2: GTSNPN, SVGIG (reference sequence). The CDR3 sequence is 15 residues long. The CDR3 nucleotides are TGTGCCTGGACCCGAACGGACAGCAATACCTACGAGCAGTACTTC. This encodes CAWTRTDSNTYEQYF.

This sequence joins TRBV19 and TRBJ1-1; D is possibly TRBD1 (6 bases). V was pared by 5 bases and J by 0 bases, with 16 bases between. The germline gives CDR1 LNHDA, CDR2 SQIVND (reference sequence). There are 16 residues in the CDR3. This CDR3 is CASSPSPAGVNTEAFF. The CDR3 DNA reads as TGTGCCAGTAGTCCCTCCCCCGCAGGGGTGAACACTGAAGCTTTCTTT.

The chain recombines TRBV27 with TRBJ1-1; D is perhaps TRBD1 (6 bases). Per germline, CDR1 MNHEY and CDR2 SMNVEV (reference sequence). The CDR3 runs to 14 residues. V shed 5 bases and J shed 4 bases, with 14 bases lying between them. In nucleotides, the CDR3 is TGTGCCAGCAGTCCACAGGGAGGGCGCACTGAAGCTTTCTTT. Translated: CASSPQGGRTEAFF.

This clonotype was detected only a few times. This could be a read error, since a much larger clone is one nucleotide away. The gene calls are TRBV27 and TRBJ1-5; D is unclear. The CDR3 loop spans 12 amino acids. V was cut by 4 bases and J by 4 bases, with 5 bases left in between. Germline CDR1 is MNHEY and CDR2 is SMNVEV (reference sequence). The CDR3 sequence: CASSSRNQPQHF. Written as DNA, the CDR3 is TGTGCCAGCAGTTCACGGAATCAGCCCCAGCATTTT.

This clonotype was detected only a few times. V is TRBV7-6 and J is TRBJ2-1, with D possibly TRBD2 on 5 matching bases. V was shortened by 6 bases and J by 5 bases, with 17 bases between the two germline ends. Per the germline V gene, CDR1 is SGHVS and CDR2 is FNYEAQ. The CDR3 has 15 residues. The DNA for the CDR3 is TGTGCCAGCAGTCACGAAGGGAGAATGGACAATGAGCAGTTCTTC. Its protein product is CASSHEGRMDNEQFF.

V is TRBV19 and J is TRBJ2-7; D may correspond to TRBD1 or TRBD2 (5 bases each). Germline CDR1 reads LNHDA; CDR2 reads SQIVND (reference sequence). The CDR3 is 13 amino acids. V shed 5 bases and J shed 5 bases, with 13 bases lying between them. CDR3 amino acids: CASSLGPPDEQYF. The CDR3 DNA follows: TGTGCCAGTAGTCTGGGACCGCCGGACGAGCAGTACTTC.

As regards this clonotype: Because the CDR3 is missing its conserved closing phenylalanine or tryptophan, this is likely a read error. The chain combines TRBV7-9 with TRBJ2-5; 7 nucleotides agree with TRBD2. Germline CDR1 is SEHNR and CDR2 is FQNEAQ (reference sequence). Germline trimming cut 5 bases from V and 5 bases from J; bases unmatched to any gene: 14. The CDR3 covers 16 residues. The CDR3 spells CASSEGLGRVSETQYS. For the CDR3, the DNA is TGTGCCAGCAGCGAAGGACTAGGACGGGTTAGCGAGACCCAGTACTCC.

This clonotype occurred many times. The CDR3 is CASSQDRSSYEQYF. The CDR3 DNA reads as TGCGCCAGCAGCCAAGACAGGAGCTCCTACGAGCAGTACTTC. The chain recombines TRBV4-3 with TRBJ2-7, with D unclear. CDR1 LGHNA and CDR2 YSLEER come from the germline V gene. This CDR3 spans 14 amino acids. Trimming took off 0 bases at V and 0 bases at J, with 6 bases between the two ends.

A word on this clonotype: A much larger clone differs from this one at a single base, so this may be a read error. The conserved phenylalanine or tryptophan is not found at the CDR3 terminus, so this likely reflects a read error. V and J are TRBV20-1 and TRBJ2-7; 7 nucleotides align to TRBD2. The CDR3 contains 15 residues. Per germline, CDR1 DFQATT and CDR2 SNEGSKA (reference sequence). The junction had 6 bases not matched to a gene; V was cut back by 1 base and J by 0 bases. The CDR3 DNA is TGCAGTGCTAGAGGCCTAGCGGCTCCCTCCTACGAGCAGTACTCC. As protein: CSARGLAAPSYEQYS.

The sample holds many counts of this clonotype. The germline gene is not matched at one end of the junction; a read error may be the cause. The J gene is TRBJ1-1, the V gene TRBV5-1; D not resolved. This CDR3 contains 13 residues. CDR1 is SGHRS and CDR2 is YFSETQ in the germline V gene. The DNA of the CDR3 is TGTGCCAGCAGCTTAGCGGTGAACACTGAAGCTTTCTTT. This translates into CASSLAVNTEAFF. Looking up the rest from reference TRBV5-1 and TRBJ1-1 gives the full variable domain: KAGVTQTPRYLIKTRGQQVTLSCSPISGHRSVSWYQQTPGQGLQFLFEYFSETQRNKGNFPGRFSGRQFSNSRSEMNVSTLELGDSALYLCASSLAVNTEAFFGQGTRLTVV.

This clonotype was seen only a few times. V and J are TRBV30 and TRBJ1-5, with D tentatively TRBD1 (6 bases). The CDR3 is 13 residues long. Germline lookup yields CDR1 GTSNPN and CDR2 SVGIG (reference sequence). V gave up 8 bases and J gave up 11 bases, with 22 bases separating them. CDR3 sequence: CAATGWGMEAQHF. In DNA, the CDR3 is TGTGCCGCCACAGGGTGGGGGATGGAGGCCCAGCATTTT. The full variable domain, with the rest looked up from reference TRBV30 and TRBJ1-5, is SQTIHQWPATLVQPVGSPLSLECTVEGTSNPNLYWYRQAAGRGLQLLFYSVGIGQISSEVPQNLSASRPQDRQFILSSKKLLLSDSGFYLCAATGWGMEAQHFGDGTRLSIL.

This clonotype appeared a few times. This chain joins TRBV28 and TRBJ2-5, with 7 positions matching TRBD1. Germline V gene data show CDR1 as MDHEN and CDR2 as SYDVKM. The CDR3 loop spans 12 amino acids. The V segment lost 7 bases and the J segment 4 bases; nucleotides outside the gene matches: 3. The CDR3: CASMTGRETQYF. In nucleotides, the CDR3 is TGTGCCAGCATGACAGGGCGAGAGACCCAGTACTTC.

This clonotype was counted ten times or more. In DNA form, the CDR3 reads TGTGCCAGCAGCTTAGATTCCTTTGGGACTGAAGCTTTCTTT. Its protein is CASSLDSFGTEAFF. This sequence joins TRBV7-9 and TRBJ1-1, with D unclear. Germline V gene lookup returns CDR1 SEHNR and CDR2 FQNEAQ (reference sequence). The CDR3 extends over 14 amino acids. The V and J ends lost 1 base and 5 bases respectively, with 11 bases between them.

This rearrangement joins TRBV9 to TRBJ2-1; TRBD1 is a possible D gene (6 bases). Looked up from germline, CDR1 is SGDLS and CDR2 is YYNGEE. CDR3 length: 14 amino acids. The V and J ends lost 7 bases and 7 bases respectively, with 18 bases between them. The CDR3 loop reads CASSFGQPGNEQFF. The CDR3 nucleotides are TGTGCCAGCTCCTTTGGACAGCCGGGGAATGAGCAGTTCTTC.

In its sample, this clonotype was seen many times. V and J are TRBV6-2 or TRBV6-3 and TRBJ2-3, with D maybe TRBD2 (6 bases). V was pared by 7 bases and J by 4 bases, with 15 bases between. This CDR3 is built from 14 residues. The germline CDR1 and CDR2 sequences are MNHEY and SVGEGT. The CDR3 sequence: CASTRLVFPDTQYF. Here the CDR3 DNA reads TGTGCCAGCACCAGACTAGTCTTTCCAGATACGCAGTATTTT.

With respect to this clonotype: One end of the junction is discordant with germline, which a read error may explain. The chain couples TRBV9 to TRBJ1-1; D is unresolved. This CDR3 has 13 amino acids. The germline CDR1 and CDR2 sequences are SGDLS and YYNGEE. DNA of the CDR3: TGTGCCAGCAGCGTAGGGAGGACCACTAAAGCTTTCTTT. Protein: CASSVGRTTKAFF.

This clonotype occurred many times. V usage is TRBV5-1 and J usage is TRBJ1-1; D is possibly TRBD1 (5 bases). The CDR3 covers 15 residues. V lost 3 bases to trimming and J lost 4 bases, with 16 bases between them. Germline V lookup: CDR1 SGHRS, CDR2 YFSETQ. Here the CDR3 reads CASSSSPGWGTEAFF. DNA of the CDR3: TGCGCCAGCAGCTCCTCACCAGGGTGGGGCACTGAAGCTTTCTTT.

This clonotype was observed many times. The chain has TRBV7-9 and TRBJ2-7, with 11 nucleotides matching TRBD1. The CDR3 is 15 amino acids. The V gene's germline CDR1 is SEHNR and CDR2 FQNEAQ (reference sequence). V was clipped by 5 bases and J by 7 bases; unmatched bases: 10. This CDR3 is CASSPRTGGNGEQYF. The CDR3 DNA reads TGTGCCAGCAGCCCTAGGACAGGGGGCAATGGGGAGCAGTACTTC.

A note on this clonotype: One base away lies a much larger clone, so this may be a sequencing read error. The genes are TRBV4-1 and TRBJ1-6; the D is unclear. Germline CDR1 MGHRA, CDR2 YSYEKL. The CDR3 loop spans 16 amino acids. CDR3 nucleotide sequence: TGCACCAGCAGCCAAGGAGGTAGCTCCTATAATTCACCCCTCCACTTT. It translates to CTSSQGGSSYNSPLHF.

Remarks on this clonotype: A much larger clonotype is one base distant, so this may be a read error. The CDR3, as DNA: TGTGCCAGCAGCTTAGCTCGACTAGCCACTCAAGAGACCCGGTACTTC. This sequence encodes CASSLARLATQETRYF. The genes are TRBV7-2 and TRBJ2-5, with 7 bases aligning to TRBD2. CDR3 length: 16 amino acids. Germline V gene sequence: CDR1 SGHTA, CDR2 FQGNSA.

The chain uses TRBV7-9 and TRBJ2-2, with TRBD2 as a possible D gene (5 bases). V dropped 7 bases and J dropped 0 bases, with 12 bases sitting between them. CDR3 size: 15 residues. Germline V gene sequence: CDR1 SEHNR, CDR2 FQNEAQ (reference sequence). This CDR3 reads CASTHPAANTGELFF. The CDR3 nucleotides read TGTGCCAGCACCCACCCAGCGGCGAACACCGGGGAGCTGTTTTTT.

This clonotype was seen a few times. This chain joins TRBV27 and TRBJ2-1; TRBD1 agrees at 9 bases. From germline, CDR1 is MNHEY and CDR2 SMNVEV (reference sequence). The CDR3 extends over 17 amino acids. Losses at the gene ends were 2 bases for V and 0 bases for J; bases not matched to a gene: 5. The CDR3: CASSLISTGGSYNEQFF. CDR3 bases: TGTGCCAGCAGTTTAATCTCGACAGGGGGCTCCTACAATGAGCAGTTCTTC.

The gene calls are TRBV11-2 and TRBJ2-7; TRBD1 or TRBD2 may be the D gene (5 bases each). CDR1 SGHAT and CDR2 FQNNGV come from the germline V gene. The CDR3 covers 15 residues. V lost 1 base and J 4 bases, leaving 14 bases between the germline ends. The CDR3: CASSLVLGPGYEQYF. CDR3 coding DNA: TGTGCCAGCAGCTTAGTTCTGGGACCGGGGTACGAGCAGTACTTC.